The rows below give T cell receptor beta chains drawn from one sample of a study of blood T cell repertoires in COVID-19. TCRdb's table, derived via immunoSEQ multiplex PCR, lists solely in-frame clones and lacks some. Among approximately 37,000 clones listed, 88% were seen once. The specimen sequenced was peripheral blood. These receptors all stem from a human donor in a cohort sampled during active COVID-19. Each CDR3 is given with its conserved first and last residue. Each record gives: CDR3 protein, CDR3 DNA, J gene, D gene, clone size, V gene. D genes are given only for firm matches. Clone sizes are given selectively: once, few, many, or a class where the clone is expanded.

CDR3 protein: CASSRHSGTTNTGELFF
CDR3 DNA: TGCGCCAGCAGCCGTCACTCCGGGACAACGAACACCGGGGAGCTGTTTTTT
J gene: TRBJ2-2
D gene: .
clone size: .
V gene: TRBV4-3

CDR3 protein: CASSLLLAGGPSEQFF
CDR3 DNA: TGTGCCAGCAGCTTATTACTAGCGGGAGGGCCCAGTGAGCAGTTCTTC
J gene: TRBJ2-1
D gene: TRBD2
clone size: .
V gene: TRBV11-3

CDR3 protein: CASSGKGSGSSYNEQFF
CDR3 DNA: TGTGCCAGCAGTGGGAAGGGAAGCGGGAGCTCCTACAATGAGCAGTTCTTC
J gene: TRBJ2-1
D gene: TRBD2
clone size: .
V gene: TRBV6-1

CDR3 protein: CASSRGSSYNEQFF
CDR3 DNA: TGTGCCAGCAGCCGAGGGAGCTCCTACAATGAGCAGTTCTTC
J gene: TRBJ2-1
D gene: .
clone size: .
V gene: TRBV3-1/TRBV3-2

CDR3 protein: CASSLGAGWDRVSGSPLHF
CDR3 DNA: TGTGCCAGCAGCTTAGGGGCGGGATGGGACAGGGTGAGCGGTTCACCCCTCCACTTT
J gene: TRBJ1-6
D gene: TRBD1
clone size: .
V gene: TRBV7-8

CDR3 protein: CASSLPGQGGANTGELFF
CDR3 DNA: TGTGCCAGCTCACTTCCGGGACAGGGGGGAGCGAACACCGGGGAGCTGTTTTTT
J gene: TRBJ2-2
D gene: TRBD1
clone size: .
V gene: TRBV18

CDR3 protein: CASGRAQETQYF
CDR3 DNA: TGTGCCAGCGGGAGGGCCCAAGAGACCCAGTACTTC
J gene: TRBJ2-5
D gene: TRBD2
clone size: .
V gene: TRBV5-4

CDR3 protein: CASRERLAESYGYTF
CDR3 DNA: TGTGCCAGCAGGGAGCGTTTGGCAGAGTCCTATGGCTACACCTTC
J gene: TRBJ1-2
D gene: .
clone size: .
V gene: TRBV2

CDR3 protein: CASRMGGQVYASAFF
CDR3 DNA: TGTGCCAGCCGCATGGGAGGACAGGTTTACGCTTCGGCTTTCTTT
J gene: TRBJ1-1
D gene: TRBD1
clone size: .
V gene: TRBV6-5

CDR3 protein: CASSTRAGGPYEQYF
CDR3 DNA: TGTGCCAGCAGTACTAGGGCAGGGGGACCCTACGAGCAGTACTTC
J gene: TRBJ2-7
D gene: TRBD1
clone size: .
V gene: TRBV27

CDR3 protein: CASSYAQGNQPQHF
CDR3 DNA: TGTGCCAGCAGTTACGCGCAGGGAAATCAGCCCCAGCATTTT
J gene: TRBJ1-5
D gene: .
clone size: .
V gene: TRBV6-2/TRBV6-3

CDR3 protein: CASSHTSGNYNEQFF
CDR3 DNA: TGTGCCAGCAGCCACACTAGCGGGAACTACAATGAGCAGTTCTTC
J gene: TRBJ2-1
D gene: TRBD2
clone size: .
V gene: TRBV3-1/TRBV3-2

CDR3 protein: CASSPIEGGRGTEAFF
CDR3 DNA: TGTGCTAGCAGCCCCATTGAGGGGGGGCGAGGCACTGAAGCTTTCTTT
J gene: TRBJ1-1
D gene: .
clone size: .
V gene: TRBV7-7

CDR3 protein: CASSQAQWNQPQHF
CDR3 DNA: TGTGCCAGCAGCCAAGCCCAGTGGAATCAGCCCCAGCATTTT
J gene: TRBJ1-5
D gene: .
clone size: few
V gene: TRBV3-1/TRBV3-2

CDR3 protein: CASSLGTSLSYEQFF
CDR3 DNA: TGTGCCAGCAGCTTGGGGACTAGTCTGAGCTATGAGCAGTTCTTC
J gene: TRBJ2-1
D gene: TRBD2
clone size: few
V gene: TRBV5-6

CDR3 protein: CASRAGTGVTGELFF
CDR3 DNA: TGTGCCAGCAGAGCCGGGACAGGGGTAACCGGGGAGCTGTTTTTT
J gene: TRBJ2-2
D gene: TRBD1
clone size: few
V gene: TRBV3-1/TRBV3-2

CDR3 protein: CASSTPIGPQWEQYF
CDR3 DNA: TGTGCCAGTAGTACTCCTATTGGGCCCCAATGGGAGCAGTACTTC
J gene: TRBJ2-7
D gene: .
clone size: .
V gene: TRBV19

CDR3 protein: CASSYRTGNYGYTF
CDR3 DNA: TGTGCCAGCAGTTATCGGACAGGGAACTATGGCTACACCTTC
J gene: TRBJ1-2
D gene: TRBD1
clone size: .
V gene: TRBV27

CDR3 protein: CASSQIGGKGRKEQFF
CDR3 DNA: TGTGCCAGCAGCCAAATAGGAGGGAAGGGCCGTAAAGAGCAGTTCTTC
J gene: TRBJ2-1
D gene: .
clone size: .
V gene: TRBV3-1/TRBV3-2

CDR3 protein: CASSPGAFRTWDSTDTQYF
CDR3 DNA: TGTGCCAGCAGCCCCGGCGCGTTTAGGACATGGGATAGCACAGATACGCAGTATTTT
J gene: TRBJ2-3
D gene: .
clone size: .
V gene: TRBV7-2

CDR3 protein: CASSLGAVNTEAFF
CDR3 DNA: TGTGCCAGCAGCTTGGGGGCAGTGAACACTGAAGCTTTCTTT
J gene: TRBJ1-1
D gene: .
clone size: .
V gene: TRBV5-4

CDR3 protein: CAWSVRGTRSEQYF
CDR3 DNA: TGTGCCTGGAGTGTACGCGGGACTAGGTCCGAGCAGTACTTC
J gene: TRBJ2-7
D gene: TRBD2
clone size: .
V gene: TRBV30

CDR3 protein: CASSYSTMRQQYF
CDR3 DNA: TGTGCCAGCAGCTATTCCACGATGAGGCAGCAGTACTTC
J gene: TRBJ2-7
D gene: .
clone size: .
V gene: TRBV7-8

CDR3 protein: CASSLGWGADTQYF
CDR3 DNA: TGCGCCAGCAGCTTGGGGTGGGGCGCAGATACGCAGTATTTT
J gene: TRBJ2-3
D gene: .
clone size: .
V gene: TRBV5-1